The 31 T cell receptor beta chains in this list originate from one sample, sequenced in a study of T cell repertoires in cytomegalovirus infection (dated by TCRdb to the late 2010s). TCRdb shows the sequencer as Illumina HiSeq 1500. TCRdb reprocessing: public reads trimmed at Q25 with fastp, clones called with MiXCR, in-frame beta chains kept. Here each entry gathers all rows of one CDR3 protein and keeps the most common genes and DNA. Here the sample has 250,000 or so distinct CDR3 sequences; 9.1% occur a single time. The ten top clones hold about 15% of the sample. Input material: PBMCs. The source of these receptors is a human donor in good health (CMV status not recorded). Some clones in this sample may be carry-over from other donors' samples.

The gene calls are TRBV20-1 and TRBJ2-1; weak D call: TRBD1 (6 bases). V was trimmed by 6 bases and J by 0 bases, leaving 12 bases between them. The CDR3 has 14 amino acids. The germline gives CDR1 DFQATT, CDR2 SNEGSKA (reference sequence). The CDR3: CSATGWGSYNEQFF. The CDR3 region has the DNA TGCAGTGCAACAGGGTGGGGCTCCTACAATGAGCAGTTCTTC.

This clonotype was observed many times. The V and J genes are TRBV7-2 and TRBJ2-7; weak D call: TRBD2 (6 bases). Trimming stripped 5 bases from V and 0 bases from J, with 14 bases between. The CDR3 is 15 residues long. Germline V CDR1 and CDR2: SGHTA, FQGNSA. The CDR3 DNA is TGTGCCAGCAGCCGACTAGATAAGATCTCCTACGAGCAGTACTTC. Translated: CASSRLDKISYEQYF.

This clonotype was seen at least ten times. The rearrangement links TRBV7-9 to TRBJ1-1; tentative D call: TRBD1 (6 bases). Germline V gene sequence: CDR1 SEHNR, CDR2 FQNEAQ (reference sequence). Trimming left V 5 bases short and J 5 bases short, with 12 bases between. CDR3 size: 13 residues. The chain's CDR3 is CASSATGQTEAFF. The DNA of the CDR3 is TGTGCCAGCAGCGCTACAGGGCAGACTGAAGCTTTCTTT.

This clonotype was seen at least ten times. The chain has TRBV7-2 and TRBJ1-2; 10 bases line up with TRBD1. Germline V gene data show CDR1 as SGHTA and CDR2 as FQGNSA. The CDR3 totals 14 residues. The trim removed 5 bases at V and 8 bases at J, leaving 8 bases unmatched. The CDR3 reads CASSTGQGRGGYTF. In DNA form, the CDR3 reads TGTGCCAGCAGCACGGGACAGGGGCGAGGCGGCTACACCTTC.

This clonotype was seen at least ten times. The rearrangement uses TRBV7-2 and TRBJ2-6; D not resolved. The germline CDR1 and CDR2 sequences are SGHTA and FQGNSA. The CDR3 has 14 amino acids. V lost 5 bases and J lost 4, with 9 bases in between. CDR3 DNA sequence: TGTGCCAGCAGCCCACAACAAGGGGCCAACGTCCTGACTTTC. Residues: CASSPQQGANVLTF. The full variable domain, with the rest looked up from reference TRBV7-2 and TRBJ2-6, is GAGVSQSPSNKVTEKGKDVELRCDPISGHTALYWYRQSLGQGLEFLIYFQGNSAPDKSGLPSDRFSAERTGGSVSTLTIQRTQQEDSAVYLCASSPQQGANVLTFGAGSRLTVL.

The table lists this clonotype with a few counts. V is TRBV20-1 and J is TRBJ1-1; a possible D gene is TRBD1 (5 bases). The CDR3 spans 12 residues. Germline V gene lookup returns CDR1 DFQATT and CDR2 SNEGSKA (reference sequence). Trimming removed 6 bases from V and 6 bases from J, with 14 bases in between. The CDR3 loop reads CSAPNLGAEAFF. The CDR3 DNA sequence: TGCAGTGCCCCCAATTTGGGGGCTGAAGCTTTCTTT.

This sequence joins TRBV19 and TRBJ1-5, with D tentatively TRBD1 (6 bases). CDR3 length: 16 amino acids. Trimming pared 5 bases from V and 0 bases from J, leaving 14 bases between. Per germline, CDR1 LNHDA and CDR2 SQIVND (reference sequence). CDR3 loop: CASSPQGLTSNQPQHF. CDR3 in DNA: TGTGCCAGTAGTCCACAGGGACTGACTAGCAATCAGCCCCAGCATTTT.

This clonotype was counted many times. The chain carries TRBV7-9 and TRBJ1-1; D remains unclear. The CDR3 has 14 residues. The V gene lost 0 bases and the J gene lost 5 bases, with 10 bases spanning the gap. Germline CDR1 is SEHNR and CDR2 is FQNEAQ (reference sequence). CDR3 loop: CASSLARTGTEAFF. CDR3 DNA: TGTGCCAGCAGCTTAGCTCGTACGGGGACTGAAGCTTTCTTT.

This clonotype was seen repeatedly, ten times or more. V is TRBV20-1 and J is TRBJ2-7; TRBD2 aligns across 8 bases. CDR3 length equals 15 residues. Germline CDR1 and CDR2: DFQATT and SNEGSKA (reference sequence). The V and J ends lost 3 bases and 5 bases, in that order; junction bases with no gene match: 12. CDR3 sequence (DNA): TGCAGTGCTAGTAGTTTGAGCGGGAGAGGCGACGAGCAGTACTTC. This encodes CSASSLSGRGDEQYF.

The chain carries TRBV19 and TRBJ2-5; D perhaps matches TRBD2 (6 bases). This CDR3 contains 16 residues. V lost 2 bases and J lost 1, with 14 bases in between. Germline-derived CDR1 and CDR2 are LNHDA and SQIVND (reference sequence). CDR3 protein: CASSIRRGRLQETQYF. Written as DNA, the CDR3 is TGTGCCAGTAGTATAAGGAGGGGCCGGCTCCAAGAGACCCAGTACTTC.

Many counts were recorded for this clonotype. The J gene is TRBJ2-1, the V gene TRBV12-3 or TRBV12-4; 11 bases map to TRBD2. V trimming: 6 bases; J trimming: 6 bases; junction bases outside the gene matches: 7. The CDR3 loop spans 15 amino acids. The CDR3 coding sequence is TGTGCCAGCAGACATAGCGGGAGGGCCGGCAATGAGCAGTTCTTC. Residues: CASRHSGRAGNEQFF.

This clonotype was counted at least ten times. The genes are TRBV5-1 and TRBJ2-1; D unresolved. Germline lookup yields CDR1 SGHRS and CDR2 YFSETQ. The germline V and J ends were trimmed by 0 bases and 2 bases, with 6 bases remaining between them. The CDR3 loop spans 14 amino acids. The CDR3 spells CASSLEWTYNEQFF. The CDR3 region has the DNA TGCGCCAGCAGCTTGGAATGGACCTACAATGAGCAGTTCTTC.

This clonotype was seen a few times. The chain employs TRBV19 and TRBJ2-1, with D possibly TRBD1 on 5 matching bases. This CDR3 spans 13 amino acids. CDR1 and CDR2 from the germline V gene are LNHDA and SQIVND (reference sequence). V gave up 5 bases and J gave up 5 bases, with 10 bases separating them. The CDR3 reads CASSPGWHNEQFF. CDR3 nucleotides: TGTGCCAGTAGTCCAGGGTGGCACAATGAGCAGTTCTTC.

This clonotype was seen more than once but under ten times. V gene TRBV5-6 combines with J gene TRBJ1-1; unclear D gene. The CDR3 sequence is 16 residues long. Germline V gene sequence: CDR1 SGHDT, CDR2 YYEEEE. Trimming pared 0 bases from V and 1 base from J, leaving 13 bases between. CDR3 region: CASSLAPAQGNTEAFF. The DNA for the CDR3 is TGTGCCAGCAGCTTGGCCCCGGCCCAAGGGAACACTGAAGCTTTCTTT.

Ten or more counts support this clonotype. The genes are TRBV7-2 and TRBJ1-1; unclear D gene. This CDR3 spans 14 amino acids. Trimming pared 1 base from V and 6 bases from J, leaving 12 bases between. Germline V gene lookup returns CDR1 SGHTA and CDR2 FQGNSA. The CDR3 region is CASSLEEGSPEAFF. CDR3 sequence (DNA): TGTGCCAGCAGCTTAGAGGAGGGTAGCCCTGAAGCTTTCTTT.

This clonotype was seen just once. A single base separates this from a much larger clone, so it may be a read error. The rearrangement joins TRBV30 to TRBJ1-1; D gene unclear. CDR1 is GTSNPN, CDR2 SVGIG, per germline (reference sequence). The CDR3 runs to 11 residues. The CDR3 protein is CVWSLDTEAFF. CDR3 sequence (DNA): TGTGTCTGGAGTCTAGACACTGAAGCTTTCTTT.

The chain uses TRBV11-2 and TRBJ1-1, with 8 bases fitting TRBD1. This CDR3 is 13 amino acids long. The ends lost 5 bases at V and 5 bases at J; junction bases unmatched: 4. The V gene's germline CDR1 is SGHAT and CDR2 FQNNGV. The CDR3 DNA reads TGTGCCAGCAGCCGCAGGGGGCAAACTGAAGCTTTCTTT. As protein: CASSRRGQTEAFF.

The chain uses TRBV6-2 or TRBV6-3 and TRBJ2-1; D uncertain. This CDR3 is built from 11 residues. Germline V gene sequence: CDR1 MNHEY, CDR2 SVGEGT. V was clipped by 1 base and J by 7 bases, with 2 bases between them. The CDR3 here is CASSYWNEQFF. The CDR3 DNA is TGTGCCAGCAGTTACTGGAATGAGCAGTTCTTC.

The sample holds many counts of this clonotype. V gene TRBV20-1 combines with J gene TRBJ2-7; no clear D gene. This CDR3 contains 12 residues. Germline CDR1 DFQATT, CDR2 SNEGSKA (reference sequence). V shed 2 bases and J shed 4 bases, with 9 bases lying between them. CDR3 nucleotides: TGCAGTGCTAGACCGGATCGATACGAGCAGTACTTC. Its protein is CSARPDRYEQYF.

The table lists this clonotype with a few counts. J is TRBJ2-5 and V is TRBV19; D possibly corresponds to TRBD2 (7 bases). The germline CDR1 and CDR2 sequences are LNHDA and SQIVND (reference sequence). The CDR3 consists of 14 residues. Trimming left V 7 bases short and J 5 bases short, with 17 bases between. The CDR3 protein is CASKMGGAEETQYF. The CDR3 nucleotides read TGTGCCAGTAAAATGGGGGGGGCTGAGGAGACCCAGTACTTC.

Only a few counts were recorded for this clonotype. In DNA, the CDR3 is TGTGCCTGGAGCGGCGAAGAAGATCAGCCCCAGCATTTT. Its translation: CAWSGEEDQPQHF. This chain connects TRBV30 to TRBJ1-5; D unresolved. Germline CDR1 reads GTSNPN; CDR2 reads SVGIG (reference sequence). The CDR3 consists of 13 residues. Trimming took off 3 bases at V and 5 bases at J, with 11 bases between the two ends.

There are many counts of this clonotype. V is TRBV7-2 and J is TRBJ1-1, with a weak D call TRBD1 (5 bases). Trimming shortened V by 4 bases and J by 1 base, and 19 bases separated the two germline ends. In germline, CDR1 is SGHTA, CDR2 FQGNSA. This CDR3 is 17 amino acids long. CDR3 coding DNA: TGTGCCAGCAGCTCGCGCGGGACCCGGGTGGCGAACACTGAAGCTTTCTTT. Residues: CASSSRGTRVANTEAFF. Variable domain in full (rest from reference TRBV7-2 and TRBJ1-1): GAGVSQSPSNKVTEKGKDVELRCDPISGHTALYWYRQSLGQGLEFLIYFQGNSAPDKSGLPSDRFSAERTGGSVSTLTIQRTQQEDSAVYLCASSSRGTRVANTEAFFGQGTRLTVV.

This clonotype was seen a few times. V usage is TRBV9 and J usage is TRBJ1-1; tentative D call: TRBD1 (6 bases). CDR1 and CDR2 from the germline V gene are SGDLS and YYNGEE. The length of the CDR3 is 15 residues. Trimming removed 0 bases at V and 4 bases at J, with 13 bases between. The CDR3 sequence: CASSVGPGAITEAFF. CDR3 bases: TGTGCCAGCAGCGTAGGTCCGGGGGCCATCACTGAAGCTTTCTTT.

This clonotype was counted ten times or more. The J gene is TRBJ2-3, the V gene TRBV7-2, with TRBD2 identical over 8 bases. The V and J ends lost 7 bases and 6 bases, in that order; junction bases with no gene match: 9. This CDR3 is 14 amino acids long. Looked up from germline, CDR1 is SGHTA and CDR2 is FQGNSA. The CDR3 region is CASNPGGVPDTQYF. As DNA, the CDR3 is TGTGCCAGCAATCCCGGGGGGGTGCCCGATACGCAGTATTTT. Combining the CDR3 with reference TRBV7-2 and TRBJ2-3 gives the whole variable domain GAGVSQSPSNKVTEKGKDVELRCDPISGHTALYWYRQSLGQGLEFLIYFQGNSAPDKSGLPSDRFSAERTGGSVSTLTIQRTQQEDSAVYLCASNPGGVPDTQYFGPGTRLTVL.

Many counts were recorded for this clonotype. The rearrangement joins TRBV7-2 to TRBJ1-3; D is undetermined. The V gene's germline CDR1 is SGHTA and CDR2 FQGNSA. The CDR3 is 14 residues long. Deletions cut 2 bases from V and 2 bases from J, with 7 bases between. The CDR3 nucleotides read TGTGCCAGCAGCTTAAGCAGTACTGGAAACACCATATATTTT. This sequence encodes CASSLSSTGNTIYF.

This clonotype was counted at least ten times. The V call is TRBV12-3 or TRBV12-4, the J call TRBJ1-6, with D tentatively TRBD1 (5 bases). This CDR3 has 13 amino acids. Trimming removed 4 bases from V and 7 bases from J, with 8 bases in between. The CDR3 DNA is TGTGCCAGCAGTTGGGACGGGAATTCACCCCTCCACTTT. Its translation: CASSWDGNSPLHF.

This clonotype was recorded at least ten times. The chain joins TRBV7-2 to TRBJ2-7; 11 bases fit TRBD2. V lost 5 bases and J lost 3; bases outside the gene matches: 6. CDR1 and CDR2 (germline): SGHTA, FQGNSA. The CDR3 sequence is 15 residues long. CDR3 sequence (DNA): TGTGCCAGCAGCCCCGGGGGACTAGCGGACTACGAGCAGTACTTC. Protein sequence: CASSPGGLADYEQYF.

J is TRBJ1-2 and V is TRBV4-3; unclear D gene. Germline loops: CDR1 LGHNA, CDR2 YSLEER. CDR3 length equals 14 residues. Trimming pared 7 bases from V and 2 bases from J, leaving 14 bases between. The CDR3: CASTPELGNYGYTF. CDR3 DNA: TGCGCCAGCACCCCAGAACTTGGCAACTATGGCTACACCTTC.

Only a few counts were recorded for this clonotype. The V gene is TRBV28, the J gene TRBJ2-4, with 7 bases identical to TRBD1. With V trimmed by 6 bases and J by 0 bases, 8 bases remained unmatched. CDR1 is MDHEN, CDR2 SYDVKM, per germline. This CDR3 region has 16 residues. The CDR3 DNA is TGTGCCAGCAGCACAACCGGGACAGTAGCCAAAAACATTCAGTACTTC. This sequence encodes CASSTTGTVAKNIQYF.

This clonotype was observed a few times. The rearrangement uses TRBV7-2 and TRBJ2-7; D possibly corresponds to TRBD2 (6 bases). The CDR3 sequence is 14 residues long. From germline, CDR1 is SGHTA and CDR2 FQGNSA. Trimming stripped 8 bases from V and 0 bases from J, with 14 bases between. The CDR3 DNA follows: TGTGCCAGCTCTCGGGAGCCTAGCTCCTACGAGCAGTACTTC. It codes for CASSREPSSYEQYF.

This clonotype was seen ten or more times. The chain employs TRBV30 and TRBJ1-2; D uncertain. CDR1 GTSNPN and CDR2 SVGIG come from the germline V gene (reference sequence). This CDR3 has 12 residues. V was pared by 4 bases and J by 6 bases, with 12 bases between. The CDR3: CAWNWDSNGYTF. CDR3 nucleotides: TGTGCCTGGAATTGGGATTCAAATGGCTACACCTTC.